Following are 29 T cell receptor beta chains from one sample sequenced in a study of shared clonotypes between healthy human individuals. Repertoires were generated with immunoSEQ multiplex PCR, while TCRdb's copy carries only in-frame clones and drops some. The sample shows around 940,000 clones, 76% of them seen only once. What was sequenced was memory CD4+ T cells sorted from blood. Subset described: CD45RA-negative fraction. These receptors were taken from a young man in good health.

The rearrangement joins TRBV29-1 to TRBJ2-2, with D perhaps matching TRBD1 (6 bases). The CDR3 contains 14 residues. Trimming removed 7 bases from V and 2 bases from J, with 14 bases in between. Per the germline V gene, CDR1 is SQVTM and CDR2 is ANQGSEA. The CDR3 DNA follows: TGCAGCGCCCGGCGACAGGACAACACCGGGGAGCTGTTTTTT. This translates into CSARRQDNTGELFF.

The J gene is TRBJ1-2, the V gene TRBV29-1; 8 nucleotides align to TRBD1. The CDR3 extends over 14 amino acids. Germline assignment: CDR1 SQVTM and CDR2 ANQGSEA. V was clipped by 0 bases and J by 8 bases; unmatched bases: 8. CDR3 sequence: CSVEDRQGARGYTF. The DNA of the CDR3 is TGCAGCGTTGAAGATCGCCAGGGGGCTCGAGGCTACACCTTC.

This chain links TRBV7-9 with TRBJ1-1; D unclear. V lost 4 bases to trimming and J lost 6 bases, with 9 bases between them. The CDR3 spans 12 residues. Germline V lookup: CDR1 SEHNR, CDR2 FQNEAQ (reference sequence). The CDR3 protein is CASSSQWAEAFF. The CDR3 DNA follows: TGTGCCAGCAGCTCTCAGTGGGCTGAAGCTTTCTTT.

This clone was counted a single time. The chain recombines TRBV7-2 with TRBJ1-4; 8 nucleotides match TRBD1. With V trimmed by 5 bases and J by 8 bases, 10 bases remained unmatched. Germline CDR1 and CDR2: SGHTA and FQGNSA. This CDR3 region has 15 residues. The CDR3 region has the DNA TGTGCCAGCAGCGCCCAGACAGGGGAAATGGAAAAACTGTTTTTT. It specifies CASSAQTGEMEKLFF.

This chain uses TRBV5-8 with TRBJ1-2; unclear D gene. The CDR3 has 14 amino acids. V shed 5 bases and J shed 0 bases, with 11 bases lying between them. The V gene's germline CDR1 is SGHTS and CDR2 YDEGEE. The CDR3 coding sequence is TGTGCCAGCAGTCTCGGAGGCGCTAACTATGGCTACACCTTC. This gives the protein CASSLGGANYGYTF. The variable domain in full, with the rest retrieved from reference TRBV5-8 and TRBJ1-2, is EAGVTQSPTHLIKTRGQQATLRCSPISGHTSVYWYQQALGLGLQFLLWYDEGEERNRGNFPPRFSGRQFPNYSSELNVNALELEDSALYLCASSLGGANYGYTFGSGTRLTVV.

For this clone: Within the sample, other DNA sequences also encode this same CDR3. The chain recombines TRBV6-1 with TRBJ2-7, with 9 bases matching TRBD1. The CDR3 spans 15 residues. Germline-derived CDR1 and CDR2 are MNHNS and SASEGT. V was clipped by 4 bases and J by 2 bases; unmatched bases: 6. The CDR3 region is CASSGMTGGTYEQYF. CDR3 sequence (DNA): TGTGCCAGCAGTGGGATGACAGGGGGGACCTACGAGCAGTACTTC.

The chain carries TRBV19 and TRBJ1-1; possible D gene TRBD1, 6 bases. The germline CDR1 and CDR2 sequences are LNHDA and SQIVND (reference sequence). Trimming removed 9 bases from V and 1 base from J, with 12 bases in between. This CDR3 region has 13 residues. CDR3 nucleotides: TGTGCCAGCACCGACAGGCCGAACACTGAAGCTTTCTTT. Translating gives CASTDRPNTEAFF.

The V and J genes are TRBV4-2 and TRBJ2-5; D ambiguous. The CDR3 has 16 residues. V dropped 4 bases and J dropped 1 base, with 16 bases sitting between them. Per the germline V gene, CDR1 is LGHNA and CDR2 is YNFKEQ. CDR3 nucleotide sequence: TGTGCCAGCAGCCCAGGTATCGGGCAGCTCCAAGAGACCCAGTACTTC. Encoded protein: CASSPGIGQLQETQYF.

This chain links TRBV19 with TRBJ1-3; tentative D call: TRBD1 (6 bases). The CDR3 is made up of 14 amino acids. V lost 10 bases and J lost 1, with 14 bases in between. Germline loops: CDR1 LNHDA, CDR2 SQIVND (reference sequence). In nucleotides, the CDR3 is TGTGCCACCCGACAGGATTTTTCTGGAAACACCATATATTTT. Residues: CATRQDFSGNTIYF.

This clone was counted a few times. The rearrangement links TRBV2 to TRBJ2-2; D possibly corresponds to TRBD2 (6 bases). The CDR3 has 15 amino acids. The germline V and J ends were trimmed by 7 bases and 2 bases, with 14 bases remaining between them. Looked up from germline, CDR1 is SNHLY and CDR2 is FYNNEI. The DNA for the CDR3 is TGTGCCAGCACCCGCGGAGGGGCAAACACCGGGGAGCTGTTTTTT. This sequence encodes CASTRGGANTGELFF.

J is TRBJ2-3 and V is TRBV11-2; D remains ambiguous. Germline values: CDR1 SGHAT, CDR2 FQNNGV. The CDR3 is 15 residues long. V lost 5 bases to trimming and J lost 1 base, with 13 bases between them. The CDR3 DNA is TGTGCCAGCAGCACGCAGGTGTCTGGCACAGATACGCAGTATTTT. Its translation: CASSTQVSGTDTQYF. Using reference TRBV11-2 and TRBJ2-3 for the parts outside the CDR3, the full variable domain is EAGVAQSPRYKIIEKRQSVAFWCNPISGHATLYWYQQILGQGPKLLIQFQNNGVVDDSQLPKDRFSAERLKGVDSTLKIQPAKLEDSAVYLCASSTQVSGTDTQYFGPGTRLTVL.

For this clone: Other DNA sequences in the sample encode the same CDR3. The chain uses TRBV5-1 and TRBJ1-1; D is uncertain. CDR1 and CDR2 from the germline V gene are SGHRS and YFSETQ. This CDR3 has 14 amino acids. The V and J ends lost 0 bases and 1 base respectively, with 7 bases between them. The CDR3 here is CASSLAGQNTEAFF. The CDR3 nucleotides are TGCGCCAGCAGCTTGGCGGGTCAGAACACTGAAGCTTTCTTT.

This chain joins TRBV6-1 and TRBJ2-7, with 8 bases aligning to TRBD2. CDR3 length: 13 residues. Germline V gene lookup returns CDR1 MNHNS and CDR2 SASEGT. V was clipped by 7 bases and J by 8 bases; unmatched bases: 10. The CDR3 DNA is TGTGCCAGCATATCAGCGGGAGCTACGAAGCAGTACTTC. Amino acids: CASISAGATKQYF.

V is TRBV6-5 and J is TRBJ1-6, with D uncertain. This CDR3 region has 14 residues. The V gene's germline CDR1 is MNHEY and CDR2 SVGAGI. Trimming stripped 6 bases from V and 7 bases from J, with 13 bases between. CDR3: CASSQNPRNSPLHF. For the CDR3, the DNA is TGTGCCAGCAGCCAAAATCCCCGAAATTCACCCCTCCACTTT.

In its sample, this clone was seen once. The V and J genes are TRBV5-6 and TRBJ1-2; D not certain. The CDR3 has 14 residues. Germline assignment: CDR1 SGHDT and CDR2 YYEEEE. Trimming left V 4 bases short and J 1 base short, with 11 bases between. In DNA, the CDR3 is TGTGCCAGCAGCCTTCCTGGGGTTAACTATGGCTACACCTTC. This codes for CASSLPGVNYGYTF.

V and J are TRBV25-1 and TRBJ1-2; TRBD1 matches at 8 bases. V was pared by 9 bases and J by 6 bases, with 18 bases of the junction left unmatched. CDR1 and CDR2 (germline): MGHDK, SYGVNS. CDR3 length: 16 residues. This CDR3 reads CASPPRAGPRGHGYTF. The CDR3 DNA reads TGTGCCAGTCCCCCGCGGGCCGGCCCCAGGGGGCATGGCTACACCTTC.

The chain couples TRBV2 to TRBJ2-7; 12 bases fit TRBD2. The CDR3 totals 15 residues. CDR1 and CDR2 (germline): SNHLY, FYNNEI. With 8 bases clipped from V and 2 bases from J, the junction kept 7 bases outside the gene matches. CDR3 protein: CASRGTSGSPYEQYF. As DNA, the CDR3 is TGTGCCAGCCGGGGGACTAGCGGGTCCCCCTACGAGCAGTACTTC.

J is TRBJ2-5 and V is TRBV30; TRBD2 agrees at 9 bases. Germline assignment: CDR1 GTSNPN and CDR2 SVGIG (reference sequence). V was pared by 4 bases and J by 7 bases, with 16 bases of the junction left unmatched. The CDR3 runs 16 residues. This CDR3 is CAWIASGDTTRRTQYF. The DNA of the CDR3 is TGTGCCTGGATAGCTAGCGGGGACACCACAAGACGGACCCAGTACTTC. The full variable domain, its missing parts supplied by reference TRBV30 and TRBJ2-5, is SQTIHQWPATLVQPVGSPLSLECTVEGTSNPNLYWYRQAAGRGLQLLFYSVGIGQISSEVPQNLSASRPQDRQFILSSKKLLLSDSGFYLCAWIASGDTTRRTQYFGPGTRLLVL.

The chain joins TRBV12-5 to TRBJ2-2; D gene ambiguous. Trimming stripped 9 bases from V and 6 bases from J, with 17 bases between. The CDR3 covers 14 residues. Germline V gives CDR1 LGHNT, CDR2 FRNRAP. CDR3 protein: CASLPGVGSGELFF. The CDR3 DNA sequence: TGTGCTAGCCTACCCGGAGTGGGATCCGGGGAGCTGTTTTTT.

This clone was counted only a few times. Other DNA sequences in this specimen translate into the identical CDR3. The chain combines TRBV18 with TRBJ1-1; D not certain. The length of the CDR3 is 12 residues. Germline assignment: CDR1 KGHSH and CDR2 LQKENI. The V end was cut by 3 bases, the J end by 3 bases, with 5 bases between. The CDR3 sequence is CASSPGDTEAFF. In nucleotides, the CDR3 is TGTGCCAGCTCACCGGGAGACACTGAAGCTTTCTTT.

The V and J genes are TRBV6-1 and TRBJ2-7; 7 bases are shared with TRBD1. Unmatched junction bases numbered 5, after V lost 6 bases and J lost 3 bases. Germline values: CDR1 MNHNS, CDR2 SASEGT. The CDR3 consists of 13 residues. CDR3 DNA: TGTGCCAGCAGGACAGGGCAGCACTACGAGCAGTACTTC. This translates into CASRTGQHYEQYF.

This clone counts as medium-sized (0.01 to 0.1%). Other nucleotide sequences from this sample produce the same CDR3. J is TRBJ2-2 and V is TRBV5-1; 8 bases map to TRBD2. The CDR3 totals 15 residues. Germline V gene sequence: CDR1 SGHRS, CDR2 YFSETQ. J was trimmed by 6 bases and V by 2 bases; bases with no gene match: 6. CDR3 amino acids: CASSFGAGVAGELFF. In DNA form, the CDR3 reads TGCGCCAGCAGCTTTGGAGCGGGAGTAGCCGGGGAGCTGTTTTTT.

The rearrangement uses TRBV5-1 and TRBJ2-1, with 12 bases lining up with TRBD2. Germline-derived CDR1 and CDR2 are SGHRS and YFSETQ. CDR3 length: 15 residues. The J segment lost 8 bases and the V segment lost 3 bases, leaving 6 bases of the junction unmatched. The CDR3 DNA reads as TGCGCCAGCAGCTCCCTAGCGGGAGGGAGGGATGAGCAGTTCTTC. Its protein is CASSSLAGGRDEQFF.

CDR3 residues: CASTQGGANTGELFF. CDR3 nucleotide sequence: TGCGCCAGCACCCAGGGGGGGGCGAACACCGGGGAGCTGTTTTTT. V and J are TRBV5-1 and TRBJ2-2; D may match TRBD1 or TRBD2 (7 bases each). The CDR3 runs to 15 residues. The germline gives CDR1 SGHRS, CDR2 YFSETQ. Trimming removed 6 bases at V and 0 bases at J, with 12 bases between. The whole variable domain, filled in from reference TRBV5-1 and TRBJ2-2, reads KAGVTQTPRYLIKTRGQQVTLSCSPISGHRSVSWYQQTPGQGLQFLFEYFSETQRNKGNFPGRFSGRQFSNSRSEMNVSTLELGDSALYLCASTQGGANTGELFFGEGSRLTVL.

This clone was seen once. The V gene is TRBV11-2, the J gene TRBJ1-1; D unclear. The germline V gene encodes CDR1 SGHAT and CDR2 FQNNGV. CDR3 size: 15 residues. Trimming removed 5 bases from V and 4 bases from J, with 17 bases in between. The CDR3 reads CASSRTSDLGTEAFF. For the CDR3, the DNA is TGTGCCAGCAGCCGGACCAGCGACCTGGGCACTGAAGCTTTCTTT.

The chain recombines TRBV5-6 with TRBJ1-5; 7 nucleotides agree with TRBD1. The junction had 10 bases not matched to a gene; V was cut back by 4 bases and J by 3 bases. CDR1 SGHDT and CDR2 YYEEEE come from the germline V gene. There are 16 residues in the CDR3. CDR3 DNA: TGTGCCAGCAGCCGGGCGACCGACAGGGACAATCAGCCCCAGCATTTT. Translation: CASSRATDRDNQPQHF. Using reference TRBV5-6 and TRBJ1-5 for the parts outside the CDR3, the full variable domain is DAGVTQSPTHLIKTRGQQVTLRCSPKSGHDTVSWYQQALGQGPQFIFQYYEEEERQRGNFPDRFSGHQFPNYSSELNVNALLLGDSALYLCASSRATDRDNQPQHFGDGTRLSIL.

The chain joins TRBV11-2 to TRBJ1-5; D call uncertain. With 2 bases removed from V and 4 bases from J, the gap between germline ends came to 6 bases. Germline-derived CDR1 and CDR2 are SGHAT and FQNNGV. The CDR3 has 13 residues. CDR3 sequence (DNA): TGTGCCAGCAGCTTAACAAAAAATCAGCCCCAGCATTTT. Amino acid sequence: CASSLTKNQPQHF.

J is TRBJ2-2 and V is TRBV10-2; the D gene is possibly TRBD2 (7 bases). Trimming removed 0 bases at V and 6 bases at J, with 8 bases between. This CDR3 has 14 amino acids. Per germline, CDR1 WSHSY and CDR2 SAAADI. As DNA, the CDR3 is TGCGCCAGCAGTGAGTCGGGGGGGCCCGGGGAGCTGTTTTTT. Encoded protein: CASSESGGPGELFF.

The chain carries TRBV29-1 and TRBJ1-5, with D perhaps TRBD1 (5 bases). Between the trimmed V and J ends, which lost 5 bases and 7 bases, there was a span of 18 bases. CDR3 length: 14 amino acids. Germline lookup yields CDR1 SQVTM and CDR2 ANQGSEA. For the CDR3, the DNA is TGCAGCGTTCGATCGACAGACCCAAAACAGCCCCAGCATTTT. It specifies CSVRSTDPKQPQHF.